This TCR beta chain was recorded in a study of cytomegalovirus exposure and HLA in healthy donors. V lost 3 bases, J lost 9 bases, and 18 bases lay in between. CDR1 LGHNA and CDR2 YNFKEQ come from the germline V gene. The CDR3 is 15 amino acids. This clone showed up just once. Researchers ran the PCR with 60 Vbeta and 13 Jbeta primers. Data came from immunoSEQ multiplex PCR; TCRdb stores just in-frame clones and leaves some out. The data show about 170,000 clones, roughly 80% seen once. The chain couples TRBV4-2 to TRBJ1-5; D is ambiguous. The receptor was isolated from a female donor in good health and CMV-seronegative. Sequenced material: PBMCs. The CDR3 nucleotides are TGTGCCAGCAGCCACGGGGATACCCTCTCACGGCCCCAGCATTTT. Translated, it gives CASSHGDTLSRPQHF.